The present entry profiles one T cell receptor (beta chain) with its context. As yet, its antigen is unknown. This specimen comes from a study of chemoradiotherapy in HPV16-positive cancers. Study details: Candidate HPV-specific T-cell clones and common TCR motifs came from functional assays in two HPV16-positive patients.

The repertoire was sequenced with immunoSEQ multiplex PCR; TCRdb's copy has only in-frame clones and lacks some. The data contain roughly 11,000 clones, just under 80% of them singletons. General observations from the study: Only two HPV16-positive patients supplied the functional HPV-specificity definition. During treatment, candidate HPV-specific clones and E7-related motifs expanded in tumor.

The sequence was collected from a human donor with HPV-associated anogenital cancer. Sampling was done from a patient who underwent chemoradiotherapy.

CDR3 coding DNA: TGCGCCAGCAGCCAAGGACTTTCGGGCAGAATAAACACTGAAGCTTTCTTT. Translated, it gives CASSQGLSGRINTEAFF. The J gene is TRBJ1-1, the V gene TRBV4-1, with D unresolved. The CDR3 sequence is 17 residues long. The V and J ends lost 1 base and 2 bases respectively, with 17 bases between them. Germline V gene sequence: CDR1 MGHRA, CDR2 YSYEKL.